This T cell receptor (beta chain) comes out of a study of vaccination and CD4 T cells after COVID-19. Cultured CD4+ T-cell DNA underwent Oncomine TCR Beta short-read sequencing. TCRdb processed the PCR reads anew with MiXCR; each CDR3 protein has one entry. The repertoire holds about 7,800 distinct CDR3 sequences, around 60% seen once, with 25% to 40% in the top ten. As to treatment: roughly 10-day PBMC culture with coronavirus spike peptide pools or control peptides (ViraFEST assay). Note on this clonotype: Its specificity is not known.

CDR3 length: 13 residues. With 8 bases clipped from V and 1 base from J, the junction kept 4 bases outside the gene matches. Germline CDR1 SGHRS, CDR2 YFSETQ. Specimen: CD4+ T cells from blood, cultured in vitro. The TCR sequence derives from a human donor who had recovered from COVID-19. The J gene is TRBJ1-1, the V gene TRBV5-1; 8 positions match TRBD1. The CDR3 DNA is TGCGCCAGTGGGACAGGCGCGAACACTGAAGCTTTCTTT. Amino acids: CASGTGANTEAFF.